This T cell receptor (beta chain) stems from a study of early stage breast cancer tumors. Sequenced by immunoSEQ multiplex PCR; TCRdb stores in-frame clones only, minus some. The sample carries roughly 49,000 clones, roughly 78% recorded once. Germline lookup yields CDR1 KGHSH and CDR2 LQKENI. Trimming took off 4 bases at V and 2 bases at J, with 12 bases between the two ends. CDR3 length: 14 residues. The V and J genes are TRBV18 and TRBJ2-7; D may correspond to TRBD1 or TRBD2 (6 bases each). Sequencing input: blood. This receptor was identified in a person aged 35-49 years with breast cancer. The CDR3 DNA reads TGTGCCAGCTCACTTCGGGGGCCTCCCTACGAGCAGTACTTC. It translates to CASSLRGPPYEQYF.